These 19 T cell receptor beta chains came from one sample sequenced in a study of blood T cell repertoires in COVID-19. Clones were read by immunoSEQ multiplex PCR, and TCRdb kept only the in-frame ones, dropping some. This table has around 200,000 clones, 84% appearing once. Specimen: peripheral blood. Receptors were obtained from a human donor in a cohort sampled during active COVID-19.

V and J are TRBV13 and TRBJ1-1, with a weak D call TRBD1 (6 bases). CDR3 size: 15 residues. V was trimmed by 2 bases and J by 4 bases, leaving 14 bases between them. CDR1 and CDR2 from the germline V gene are PRHDT and FYEKMQ (reference sequence). DNA for the CDR3: TGTGCCAGCAGCTTACCCCAGGGGAGGGGCACTGAAGCTTTCTTT. Translating it yields CASSLPQGRGTEAFF.

The chain is built from TRBV9 and TRBJ1-1; D gene unclear. The V end was cut by 0 bases, the J end by 7 bases, with 7 bases between. Germline CDR1 and CDR2: SGDLS and YYNGEE. The CDR3 sequence is 12 residues long. This CDR3 reads CASSVAAGEAFF. The CDR3 nucleotides are TGTGCCAGCAGCGTAGCGGCAGGTGAAGCTTTCTTT.

The V gene is TRBV18, the J gene TRBJ1-2; 9 bases map to TRBD1. CDR3 length: 13 residues. Germline V gives CDR1 KGHSH, CDR2 LQKENI. V lost 3 bases and J lost 6; bases outside the gene matches: 2. The CDR3 sequence is CASSPRTGDGYTF. The CDR3 bases are TGTGCCAGCTCACCCCGGACAGGGGATGGCTACACCTTC.

This chain links TRBV5-1 with TRBJ2-1; D might be TRBD1 (5 bases). V was pared by 1 base and J by 7 bases, with 9 bases between. CDR1 and CDR2 (germline): SGHRS, YFSETQ. The CDR3 sequence is 13 residues long. The CDR3 loop reads CASSLQGVNEQFF. CDR3 nucleotide sequence: TGCGCCAGCAGCTTGCAGGGTGTAAATGAGCAGTTCTTC.

This sequence joins TRBV6-1 and TRBJ1-2, with D perhaps TRBD1 (5 bases). V lost 1 base, J lost 7 bases, and 13 bases lay in between. Germline V gene data show CDR1 as MNHNS and CDR2 as SASEGT. This CDR3 contains 14 residues. CDR3 DNA: TGTGCCAGCAGTGAAGTGGGGACGGGGGGTGGCTACACCTTC. It translates to CASSEVGTGGGYTF.

This chain joins TRBV19 and TRBJ2-7; D may be TRBD1 (6 bases). This CDR3 is built from 12 residues. Trimming removed 5 bases at V and 7 bases at J, with 12 bases between. Germline V lookup: CDR1 LNHDA, CDR2 SQIVND (reference sequence). CDR3 sequence reads: CASSSGQREQYF. DNA of the CDR3: TGTGCCAGTAGTTCCGGACAGCGGGAGCAGTACTTC.

The CDR3 reads CASSTARVPPNEQFF. The DNA of the CDR3 is TGTGCCAGTAGTACGGCCAGGGTCCCTCCCAATGAGCAGTTCTTC. The rearrangement joins TRBV19 to TRBJ2-1; TRBD1 is a possible D gene (5 bases). There are 15 residues in the CDR3. Trimming took off 4 bases at V and 6 bases at J, with 16 bases between the two ends. Germline V lookup: CDR1 LNHDA, CDR2 SQIVND (reference sequence).

The chain carries TRBV4-1 and TRBJ2-7; 7 bases fit TRBD1. The germline CDR1 and CDR2 sequences are MGHRA and YSYEKL. The V and J ends lost 0 bases and 3 bases, in that order; junction bases with no gene match: 8. This CDR3 is 16 amino acids long. CDR3 region: CASSQEAQGNLYEQYF. The CDR3 nucleotides read TGCGCCAGCAGCCAAGAGGCACAGGGGAATCTCTACGAGCAGTACTTC.

The chain is built from TRBV13 and TRBJ1-1; tentative D call: TRBD1 (5 bases). This CDR3 spans 15 amino acids. Germline V gene data show CDR1 as PRHDT and CDR2 as FYEKMQ (reference sequence). V lost 6 bases, J lost 4 bases, and 18 bases lay in between. In DNA form, the CDR3 reads TGTGCCAGCAGAGAAGGGACTCGATCGGGCACTGAAGCTTTCTTT. Translated, it gives CASREGTRSGTEAFF.

V and J are TRBV29-1 and TRBJ1-1; D possibly corresponds to TRBD1 (6 bases). V was clipped by 5 bases and J by 0 bases, with 16 bases between them. The germline V gene has CDR1 SQVTM and CDR2 ANQGSEA. CDR3 length equals 15 residues. The chain's CDR3 is CSVIRDTLMNTEAFF. Here the CDR3 DNA reads TGCAGCGTTATCCGGGACACCCTCATGAACACTGAAGCTTTCTTT. The entire variable domain, with the rest obtained from reference TRBV29-1 and TRBJ1-1, is as follows: SAVISQKPSRDICQRGTSLTIQCQVDSQVTMMFWYRQQPGQSLTLIATANQGSEATYESGFVIDKFPISRPNLTFSTLTVSNMSPEDSSIYLCSVIRDTLMNTEAFFGQGTRLTVV.

The chain joins TRBV30 to TRBJ2-1, with D possibly being TRBD2 (6 bases). The germline V gene has CDR1 GTSNPN and CDR2 SVGIG (reference sequence). Deletions cut 4 bases from V and 7 bases from J, with 11 bases between. This CDR3 is built from 12 residues. CDR3 DNA sequence: TGTGCCTGGACGGGAGATTTTAATGAGCAGTTCTTC. Translation gives CAWTGDFNEQFF.

In its sample, this clone was seen once. V is TRBV12-3 or TRBV12-4 and J is TRBJ1-1; 7 bases match TRBD1. The CDR3 consists of 12 residues. V gave up 5 bases and J gave up 10 bases; unmatched junction bases: 7. In DNA form, the CDR3 reads TGTGCCAGCAGTGCAGGACAGGTGGGAGCTTTCTTT. Translating gives CASSAGQVGAFF.

The chain has TRBV7-9 and TRBJ2-1, with TRBD2 matching over 14 bases. J lost 4 bases, V lost 5 bases, and 4 bases had no gene match. The CDR3 contains 16 residues. Germline CDR1 and CDR2: SEHNR and FQNEAQ (reference sequence). CDR3: CASSIRTSGGYNEQFF. The CDR3 DNA sequence: TGTGCCAGCAGCATACGGACTAGCGGGGGGTACAATGAGCAGTTCTTC.

The rearrangement links TRBV7-9 to TRBJ2-7; TRBD1 matches 11 bases. Losses at the gene ends were 4 bases for V and 5 bases for J; bases not matched to a gene: 7. This CDR3 spans 15 amino acids. Germline CDR1 reads SEHNR; CDR2 reads FQNEAQ (reference sequence). CDR3 nucleotide sequence: TGTGCCAGCAGCTCAACAGGGACAGGGGGAAACGAGCAGTACTTC. Translating it yields CASSSTGTGGNEQYF.

This chain links TRBV27 with TRBJ1-1; 9 bases are a match to TRBD1. The germline V gene has CDR1 MNHEY and CDR2 SMNVEV (reference sequence). The ends lost 1 base at V and 2 bases at J; junction bases unmatched: 5. CDR3 length: 16 residues. CDR3: CASSLYPGQGNTEAFF. CDR3 sequence (DNA): TGTGCCAGCAGTTTATACCCGGGACAGGGAAACACTGAAGCTTTCTTT.

This clone was observed a few times. This chain uses TRBV27 with TRBJ1-2, with TRBD1 matching 7 bases. Germline V lookup: CDR1 MNHEY, CDR2 SMNVEV (reference sequence). The CDR3 covers 13 residues. Trimming at V came to 3 bases and at J to 7 bases, leaving 5 bases not matched to a gene. The CDR3 spells CASSLSGTVGYTF. The CDR3 DNA is TGTGCCAGCAGTTTGAGTGGGACAGTTGGCTACACCTTC.

This clone occurred a few times. CDR3 sequence (DNA): TGTGCCAGCAGCCAAGACCGGGGGCCCCAGCATTTT. Protein: CASSQDRGPQHF. This chain links TRBV3-1 (or the pseudogene TRBV3-2) with TRBJ1-5; D is uncertain. With 0 bases removed from V and 9 bases from J, the gap between germline ends came to 6 bases. The CDR3 has 12 amino acids. Germline V gives CDR1 LGHDT, CDR2 YNNKEL (reference sequence).

This clone was observed a few times. CDR3 bases: TGTGCCAGCAGCTTAGGTTACGGCAGGGAACAGCCCCAGCATTTT. This encodes CASSLGYGREQPQHF. This chain joins TRBV7-8 and TRBJ1-5, with a weak D call TRBD1 (5 bases). Germline V CDR1 and CDR2: SGHVS, FQNEAQ. Deletions cut 1 base from V and 7 bases from J, with 14 bases between. The CDR3 consists of 15 residues.

With regard to this clone: Other nucleotide sequences from this sample produce the same CDR3. V is TRBV30 and J is TRBJ1-2, with D unresolved. CDR1 is GTSNPN and CDR2 is SVGIG in the germline V gene (reference sequence). There are 12 residues in the CDR3. The V gene lost 0 bases and the J gene lost 7 bases, with 9 bases spanning the gap. The CDR3: CAWSVRGRGYTF. CDR3 DNA sequence: TGTGCCTGGAGTGTAAGAGGCCGTGGCTACACCTTC. Drawing the rest from reference TRBV30 and TRBJ1-2, the complete variable domain is SQTIHQWPATLVQPVGSPLSLECTVEGTSNPNLYWYRQAAGRGLQLLFYSVGIGQISSEVPQNLSASRPQDRQFILSSKKLLLSDSGFYLCAWSVRGRGYTFGSGTRLTVV.